This is a list of T cell receptor beta chains from one sample in a study of CD4 T cells in relation to SARS-CoV-2 and coronaviruses. These receptors have no identified antigens. Clones were read by immunoSEQ multiplex PCR, and TCRdb kept only the in-frame ones, dropping some. The repertoire holds approximately 27,000 clones, with 60% to 75% as singletons. The sequenced sample was CD4+ T cells from PBMCs, cultured in vitro. The receptors derive from a human donor in good health. The CDR3 runs from the conserved cysteine through the conserved F or W. D genes are given only for firm matches. Where a row states a size, it is once, few, many or the class of an expanded clone; other rows omit it.

V gene	clone size	CDR3 length	D gene	J gene	CDR3 protein	CDR3 DNA
TRBV9	-	16	-	TRBJ2-5	CASSTGTTRIQETQYF	TGTGCCAGCAGCACCGGGACAACCCGTATCCAAGAGACCCAGTACTTC
TRBV7-2	-	13	TRBD2	TRBJ2-5	CASSHRDYETQYF	TGTGCCAGCAGCCACCGGGACTATGAGACCCAGTACTTC
TRBV25-1	-	13	-	TRBJ2-1	CASSEYAWGEQFF	TGTGCCAGCAGTGAATACGCTTGGGGTGAGCAGTTCTTC
TRBV5-4	-	17	-	TRBJ1-1	CASSSPQRGRLGTEAFF	TGTGCCAGCAGCTCACCCCAACGGGGACGTTTGGGGACTGAAGCTTTCTTT
TRBV6-6	-	13	-	TRBJ1-1	CASSTRGDTEAFF	TGTGCCAGCAGTACACGGGGGGACACTGAAGCTTTCTTT
TRBV3-1/TRBV3-2	-	16	TRBD2	TRBJ2-3	CASSQALAGGTDTQYF	TGTGCCAGCAGCCAAGCTCTTGCGGGAGGGACAGATACGCAGTATTTT
TRBV4-3	-	16	TRBD2	TRBJ2-1	CASSPGLSGRVHEQFF	TGCGCCAGCAGCCCCGGGCTTAGCGGGAGGGTCCACGAGCAGTTCTTC
TRBV5-1	-	16	TRBD1	TRBJ1-6	CASSLNLGTGASPLHF	TGCGCCAGCAGCCTGAACCTCGGGACAGGGGCTTCACCCCTCCACTTT
TRBV9	-	14	TRBD1	TRBJ1-4	CASSPTGEDEKLFF	TGTGCCAGCAGCCCGACAGGGGAAGATGAAAAACTGTTTTTT
TRBV18	-	15	-	TRBJ2-3	CASSPQGGATDTQYF	TGTGCCAGCTCACCACAGGGTGGGGCCACAGATACGCAGTATTTT
TRBV6-5	-	11	-	TRBJ1-1	CASSKETEAFF	TGTGCCAGCAGTAAGGAGACTGAAGCTTTCTTT
TRBV7-8	-	15	-	TRBJ2-7	CASSEDHGIIYEQYF	TGTGCCAGCAGTGAGGACCACGGGATAATCTACGAGCAGTACTTC
TRBV25-1	few	16	TRBD1	TRBJ1-6	CASSVGTGGNNSPLHF	TGTGCCAGCAGTGTGGGGACAGGGGGGAATAATTCACCCCTCCACTTT
TRBV6-2/TRBV6-3	-	16	TRBD1	TRBJ2-7	CASSGGQGVPPYEQYF	TGTGCCAGCAGTGGGGGACAGGGTGTCCCTCCCTACGAGCAGTACTTC
TRBV18	-	12	-	TRBJ1-1	CASSKAAGEAFF	TGTGCCAGCTCAAAGGCAGCGGGTGAAGCTTTCTTT